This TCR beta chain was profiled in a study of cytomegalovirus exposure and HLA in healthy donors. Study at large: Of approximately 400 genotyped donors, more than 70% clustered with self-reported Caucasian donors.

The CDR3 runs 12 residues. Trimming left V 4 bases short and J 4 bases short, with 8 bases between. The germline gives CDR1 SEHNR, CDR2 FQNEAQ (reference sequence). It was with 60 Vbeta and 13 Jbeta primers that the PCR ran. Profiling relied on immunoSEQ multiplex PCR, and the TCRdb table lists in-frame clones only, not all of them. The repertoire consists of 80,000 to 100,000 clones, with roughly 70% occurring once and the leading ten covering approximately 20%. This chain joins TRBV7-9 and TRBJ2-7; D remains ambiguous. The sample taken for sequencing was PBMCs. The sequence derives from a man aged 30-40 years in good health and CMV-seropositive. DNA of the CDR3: TGTGCCAGCAGCTCCACCGGGTACGAGCAGTACTTC. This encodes CASSSTGYEQYF.